These T cell receptor beta chains were read from a single sample in a study of blood T cell repertoires in COVID-19. Sequencing used immunoSEQ multiplex PCR; TCRdb keeps in-frame clones, though not all of them. This table has some 120,000 clones, roughly 79% appearing once. The sample taken for sequencing was peripheral blood. These receptor sequences come from a man aged 70 or older with active or convalescent COVID-19. The CDR3 runs from the conserved cysteine through the conserved F or W. A D gene is named only where the DNA matches it firmly. Clone size is stated in some rows and not others, as once, few, many or a class when expanded.

cdr3_nt: TGTGCCACCAGTGATCGGGAGGCGAGCTCCTACAATGAGCAGTTCTTC; cdr3_aa: CATSDREASSYNEQFF; j_call: TRBJ2-1; v_call: TRBV24-1; clone_size: .; d_call: TRBD2
cdr3_nt: TGTGCCACTAGTCGGGCGGGAGATTCAGATACGCAGTATTTT; cdr3_aa: CATSRAGDSDTQYF; j_call: TRBJ2-3; v_call: TRBV24-1; clone_size: .; d_call: TRBD2
cdr3_nt: TGTGCCAGCAGCCCTACGGTCATTAACTATGGCTACACCTTC; cdr3_aa: CASSPTVINYGYTF; j_call: TRBJ1-2; v_call: TRBV9; clone_size: .; d_call: .
cdr3_nt: TGTGCCAGCAGTTCAACATCAGACAGGGAGACCTATGGCTACACCTTC; cdr3_aa: CASSSTSDRETYGYTF; j_call: TRBJ1-2; v_call: TRBV28; clone_size: .; d_call: TRBD1
cdr3_nt: TGTGCCAGCAGTTTACAGGGCCCCCGCAATGAGCAGTTCTTC; cdr3_aa: CASSLQGPRNEQFF; j_call: TRBJ2-1; v_call: TRBV27; clone_size: .; d_call: .
cdr3_nt: TGTGCCAGCAGCTGGCAGGGATACGAGCAGTACTTC; cdr3_aa: CASSWQGYEQYF; j_call: TRBJ2-7; v_call: TRBV5-8; clone_size: .; d_call: .
cdr3_nt: TGTGCCAGCAGCTCCCTTAGACGGACAGCCCATGGAAACACCATATATTTT; cdr3_aa: CASSSLRRTAHGNTIYF; j_call: TRBJ1-3; v_call: TRBV11-2; clone_size: once; d_call: .
cdr3_nt: TGCAGCGTACGGACAGTGAACACTGAAGCTTTCTTT; cdr3_aa: CSVRTVNTEAFF; j_call: TRBJ1-1; v_call: TRBV29-1; clone_size: once; d_call: .
cdr3_nt: TGTGCCAGCAGTGAACGGGCAGGGGGCTATAATTCACCCCTCCACTTT; cdr3_aa: CASSERAGGYNSPLHF; j_call: TRBJ1-6; v_call: TRBV6-1; clone_size: .; d_call: TRBD1
cdr3_nt: TGTGCCAGCAGCGTTCTCAGGGGAACTGAAGCTTTCTTT; cdr3_aa: CASSVLRGTEAFF; j_call: TRBJ1-1; v_call: TRBV11-3; clone_size: .; d_call: .
cdr3_nt: TGTGCCAGCAGCTTAAGGGCTACTAGGGTTGGGGCCAACGTCCTGACTTTC; cdr3_aa: CASSLRATRVGANVLTF; j_call: TRBJ2-6; v_call: TRBV7-9; clone_size: .; d_call: .
cdr3_nt: TGCGCCAGCAGCTTGCGGGGGGGAAGCACAGATACGCAGTATTTT; cdr3_aa: CASSLRGGSTDTQYF; j_call: TRBJ2-3; v_call: TRBV5-1; clone_size: .; d_call: TRBD2
cdr3_nt: TGTGCCAGCAGCTTAGCGGGTCCCGGACTAGCGGGTTTCAATGAGCAGTTCTTC; cdr3_aa: CASSLAGPGLAGFNEQFF; j_call: TRBJ2-1; v_call: TRBV7-8; clone_size: .; d_call: TRBD2
cdr3_nt: TGTGCCAGCAGCTCCACAGGGGGTAACTATGGCTACACCTTC; cdr3_aa: CASSSTGGNYGYTF; j_call: TRBJ1-2; v_call: TRBV5-4; clone_size: .; d_call: TRBD1
cdr3_nt: TGTGCCAGCTCACCGACAGTAAACACCGGGGAGCTGTTTTTT; cdr3_aa: CASSPTVNTGELFF; j_call: TRBJ2-2; v_call: TRBV18; clone_size: .; d_call: .
cdr3_nt: TGTGCCTGGAGGTCCTTTAACAGGGGCGTTAACTATGGCTACACCTTC; cdr3_aa: CAWRSFNRGVNYGYTF; j_call: TRBJ1-2; v_call: TRBV30; clone_size: .; d_call: TRBD1
cdr3_nt: TGTGCCAGCAGCGCGGAAGGGACTAGCGACTACAATGAGCAGTTCTTC; cdr3_aa: CASSAEGTSDYNEQFF; j_call: TRBJ2-1; v_call: TRBV6-4; clone_size: few; d_call: TRBD2
cdr3_nt: TGCGCCAGCAGCCGGAACGGGGGGGCCTACAATGAGCAGTTCTTC; cdr3_aa: CASSRNGGAYNEQFF; j_call: TRBJ2-1; v_call: TRBV4-3; clone_size: .; d_call: TRBD2
cdr3_nt: TGTGCCAGCAGCGTATTGGGACAGGGGGCGGAGACCCAGTACTTC; cdr3_aa: CASSVLGQGAETQYF; j_call: TRBJ2-5; v_call: TRBV6-2/TRBV6-3; clone_size: .; d_call: TRBD1
cdr3_nt: TGTGCCAGCAGCTTGGTAGCTGTGAACACTGAAGCTTTCTTT; cdr3_aa: CASSLVAVNTEAFF; j_call: TRBJ1-1; v_call: TRBV5-5; clone_size: .; d_call: .
cdr3_nt: TGCGCCAGCAGCCAAGACGACTCCCCGACAGGGGGCGGAAACACCATATATTTT; cdr3_aa: CASSQDDSPTGGGNTIYF; j_call: TRBJ1-3; v_call: TRBV4-1; clone_size: once; d_call: TRBD1
cdr3_nt: TGTGCCAGCAGTGGACGGCGGACAGGAACTAACTATGGCTACACCTTC; cdr3_aa: CASSGRRTGTNYGYTF; j_call: TRBJ1-2; v_call: TRBV6-1; clone_size: .; d_call: TRBD1
cdr3_nt: TGTGCCAGCAGCCGGGACAGTATTCAAGATACGCAGTATTTT; cdr3_aa: CASSRDSIQDTQYF; j_call: TRBJ2-3; v_call: TRBV2; clone_size: .; d_call: TRBD1
cdr3_nt: TGTGCCAGCAAATTAGTAGAGACCCAGTACTTC; cdr3_aa: CASKLVETQYF; j_call: TRBJ2-5; v_call: TRBV6-5; clone_size: .; d_call: .
cdr3_nt: TGTGCCAGAAGCCCGAGGACTAGCGGGGGGCGAAATGAGCAGTTCTTC; cdr3_aa: CARSPRTSGGRNEQFF; j_call: TRBJ2-1; v_call: TRBV5-3; clone_size: .; d_call: TRBD2
cdr3_nt: TGTGCCAGCGCGGAGTTTGTGGGGAACACCGGGGAGCTGTTTTTT; cdr3_aa: CASAEFVGNTGELFF; j_call: TRBJ2-2; v_call: TRBV6-6; clone_size: .; d_call: .
cdr3_nt: TGCGCCAGCAGCCAAGATATTATAAGGGGGCCTAATTTCAAGGGCAATCAGCCCCAGCATTTT; cdr3_aa: CASSQDIIRGPNFKGNQPQHF; j_call: TRBJ1-5; v_call: TRBV4-1; clone_size: few; d_call: TRBD1
cdr3_nt: TGTGCCAGCTCAGGCCCAAGCACAGATACGCAGTATTTT; cdr3_aa: CASSGPSTDTQYF; j_call: TRBJ2-3; v_call: TRBV18; clone_size: .; d_call: .
cdr3_nt: TGTGCCAGCAGCTTAATGCATGCGGACACTGAAGCTTTCTTT; cdr3_aa: CASSLMHADTEAFF; j_call: TRBJ1-1; v_call: TRBV7-3; clone_size: .; d_call: .
cdr3_nt: TGTGCCAGCACACAGGGAGGGAGCAAAAATGAGCAGTTCTTC; cdr3_aa: CASTQGGSKNEQFF; j_call: TRBJ2-1; v_call: TRBV28; clone_size: few; d_call: .
cdr3_nt: TGCAGCGTTGATTGGACAGGCTCTGGAAACACCATATATTTT; cdr3_aa: CSVDWTGSGNTIYF; j_call: TRBJ1-3; v_call: TRBV29-1; clone_size: .; d_call: TRBD1
cdr3_nt: TGTGCCAGCAGTTTAGGCGACAGTCCAGCAGATACGCAGTATTTT; cdr3_aa: CASSLGDSPADTQYF; j_call: TRBJ2-3; v_call: TRBV27; clone_size: .; d_call: .
cdr3_nt: TGCGCCAGCAGCCAAGTGAACAGGGAGACTGAGCAGTTCTTC; cdr3_aa: CASSQVNRETEQFF; j_call: TRBJ2-1; v_call: TRBV4-1; clone_size: .; d_call: .
cdr3_nt: TGTGCCATCAGTGACCAACAAAGACAGGGGAGGACGTCAGGGGCCAACGTCCTGACTTTC; cdr3_aa: CAISDQQRQGRTSGANVLTF; j_call: TRBJ2-6; v_call: TRBV10-3; clone_size: .; d_call: TRBD1
cdr3_nt: TGTGCCAGCACCCAGACAGGGAGAAATTCACCCCTCCACTTT; cdr3_aa: CASTQTGRNSPLHF; j_call: TRBJ1-6; v_call: TRBV25-1; clone_size: .; d_call: TRBD1
cdr3_nt: TGTGCCAGCAGTTACTCTGGCAGGGGGCGAGGCTACACCTTC; cdr3_aa: CASSYSGRGRGYTF; j_call: TRBJ1-2; v_call: TRBV6-5; clone_size: .; d_call: TRBD1
cdr3_nt: TGTGCCAGCAGCTCAGGGGACATTCCTAATCAGCCCCAGCATTTT; cdr3_aa: CASSSGDIPNQPQHF; j_call: TRBJ1-5; v_call: TRBV5-5; clone_size: .; d_call: .
cdr3_nt: TGCAGCGTTCGACAGGGACCCTACGAGCAGTACTTC; cdr3_aa: CSVRQGPYEQYF; j_call: TRBJ2-7; v_call: TRBV29-1; clone_size: few; d_call: TRBD1
cdr3_nt: TGTGCCAGCTCTCGAGTCCAGGCCAATCAGCCCCAGCATTTT; cdr3_aa: CASSRVQANQPQHF; j_call: TRBJ1-5; v_call: TRBV18; clone_size: .; d_call: .
cdr3_nt: TGTGCCAGCACCCCCAGCGAGGCAAACTATGGCTACACCTTC; cdr3_aa: CASTPSEANYGYTF; j_call: TRBJ1-2; v_call: TRBV6-6; clone_size: .; d_call: .
cdr3_nt: TGTGCCAGCAGCTTCCGAGTGGACAATGAGCAGTTCTTC; cdr3_aa: CASSFRVDNEQFF; j_call: TRBJ2-1; v_call: TRBV7-2; clone_size: .; d_call: .
cdr3_nt: TGTGCCAGCAGCCTCGACAGGGGCTATGGCTACACCTTC; cdr3_aa: CASSLDRGYGYTF; j_call: TRBJ1-2; v_call: TRBV7-2; clone_size: few; d_call: TRBD1
cdr3_nt: TGTGCCAGCAGTTTAGGGACAGGGGTCGGTCAGCCCCAGCATTTT; cdr3_aa: CASSLGTGVGQPQHF; j_call: TRBJ1-5; v_call: TRBV11-3; clone_size: few; d_call: TRBD1
cdr3_nt: TGTGCCAGCAGCCAAACAGGGTTAGGTGGCTACACCTTC; cdr3_aa: CASSQTGLGGYTF; j_call: TRBJ1-2; v_call: TRBV3-1/TRBV3-2; clone_size: .; d_call: .
cdr3_nt: TGTGCCAGCAGCTTTATTTCCGGGAGCTCCTATAATTCACCCCTCCACTTT; cdr3_aa: CASSFISGSSYNSPLHF; j_call: TRBJ1-6; v_call: TRBV5-4; clone_size: .; d_call: .
cdr3_nt: TGTGCCACCAGTGACACGGGCCCGGGGGTTGGCAATGAGCAGTTCTTC; cdr3_aa: CATSDTGPGVGNEQFF; j_call: TRBJ2-1; v_call: TRBV24-1; clone_size: .; d_call: .